Described below is a single T cell receptor beta chain sequence and its context. The data were obtained in a study of blood T cell repertoires in COVID-19. At the level of the study: Spain, Italy and the United States supplied samples that represented acute and convalescent COVID-19. T cells, B-cell-depleted T cells, or PBMCs supplied cDNA or gDNA.

Seattle participants joined during active infection and were tracked over time. Study processing details: Reference gene primer amplification in the assay estimated nucleated cell counts. The repertoire was sequenced with immunoSEQ multiplex PCR; TCRdb's copy has only in-frame clones and lacks some. The V and J calls and the clone size are those of that table, but D and trimming were determined from the DNA. The sample holds 130,000 to 150,000 clones, roughly three quarters seen once. This CDR3 has 14 residues. The V and J ends lost 5 bases and 0 bases respectively, with 11 bases between them. The germline V gene has CDR1 SGHTS and CDR2 YDEGEE.

Sample: peripheral blood. The receptor was derived from a woman aged 70-85 years with COVID-19, enrolled during active disease. V and J are TRBV5-8 and TRBJ1-1, with D tentatively TRBD1 (5 bases). The CDR3 coding sequence is TGTGCCAGCAGTAAACCGGGGGTGAACACTGAAGCTTTCTTT. Its protein is CASSKPGVNTEAFF.